This section outlines one T cell receptor (beta chain) sequence together with its context. Germline CDR1 and CDR2: SGHRS and YFSETQ. CDR3 length: 14 residues. With 1 base removed from V and 8 bases from J, the gap between germline ends came to 15 bases. Assay: immunoSEQ multiplex PCR; the TCRdb copy retains only in-frame clones and omits some. This table lists some 180,000 clones. This sample is part of a study of control samples from healthy donors and cancer patients. The sequence was obtained from a woman under 40 in good health. Sequenced material: blood. V and J are TRBV5-1 and TRBJ1-2; perhaps TRBD1 as D (5 bases). The chain's CDR3 is CASSLIWQGGGYTF. For the CDR3, the DNA is TGCGCCAGCAGCTTGATTTGGCAGGGAGGAGGCTACACCTTC.